Listed here are 15 T cell receptor beta chains from one sample, sequenced in a study of T cells after yellow fever vaccination. MiXCR was run by TCRdb on the 5' RACE reads, yielding one entry per CDR3 protein. The table includes 300,000 to 400,000 distinct CDR3 sequences, 3% to 4.5% detected once. Source: PBMCs, taken 5 days after the yellow fever booster vaccination. The receptors derive from a man younger than 35 who received the YFV17D yellow fever vaccine.

The sample holds many counts of this clonotype. The chain couples TRBV6-5 to TRBJ1-1; a weak D match, TRBD1 (6 bases). The CDR3 totals 13 residues. The germline CDR1 and CDR2 sequences are MNHEY and SVGAGI. With 6 bases removed from V and 4 bases from J, the gap between germline ends came to 12 bases. The CDR3 reads CASRKGGSTEAFF. In DNA form, the CDR3 reads TGTGCCAGCAGAAAGGGGGGGAGCACTGAAGCTTTCTTT.

At least ten counts were recorded for this clonotype. The V call is TRBV6-5, the J call TRBJ2-2; tentatively, D is TRBD1 (5 bases). The CDR3 is made up of 18 amino acids. Deletions cut 6 bases from V and 6 bases from J, with 26 bases between. The germline CDR1 and CDR2 sequences are MNHEY and SVGAGI. The DNA for the CDR3 is TGTGCCAGCAGGCCTTATAGGACAACCACAAAAAGGCCCGGGGAGCTGTTTTTT. This translates into CASRPYRTTTKRPGELFF.

This clonotype was seen many times. The chain couples TRBV28 to TRBJ2-3, with no clear D. Deletions cut 8 bases from V and 0 bases from J, with 9 bases between. Germline CDR1 is MDHEN and CDR2 is SYDVKM. This CDR3 comprises 13 residues. The CDR3 DNA follows: TGTGCCAGCGCTTCGGGCAGCACAGATACGCAGTATTTT. Translated, it gives CASASGSTDTQYF.

This clonotype has a handful of counts. The V gene is TRBV20-1, the J gene TRBJ2-5; 9 bases agree with TRBD2. The CDR3 loop spans 14 amino acids. Looked up from germline, CDR1 is DFQATT and CDR2 is SNEGSKA (reference sequence). Losses at the gene ends were 4 bases for V and 2 bases for J; bases not matched to a gene: 5. This chain's CDR3 is CSAILAGNQETQYF. In DNA, the CDR3 is TGCAGTGCTATCCTAGCGGGGAATCAAGAGACCCAGTACTTC.

This clonotype was recorded at least ten times. The V and J genes are TRBV7-6 and TRBJ1-1, with D possibly matching TRBD1 (6 bases). Germline lookup yields CDR1 SGHVS and CDR2 FNYEAQ. The V end was cut by 5 bases, the J end by 2 bases, with 9 bases between. The CDR3 contains 13 residues. Here the CDR3 DNA reads TGTGCCAGCAGCGTGGACAGAAACACTGAAGCTTTCTTT. It is translated as CASSVDRNTEAFF.

Of note for this clonotype: Likely a read error: the CDR3 ends without its conserved phenylalanine or tryptophan. It is unclear where the CDR3 begins or ends on the DNA, so no DNA is shown, and the CDR3 is as TCRdb lists it. The chain has TRBV7-9 and TRBJ2-7; whether TRBD2, the table's D call, matches the DNA was not checked. Germline V CDR1 and CDR2: SEHNR, FQNEAQ (reference sequence). The CDR3 comprises 14 residues, both ends counted. The CDR3 region is CASSAPAGVGEQQH.

This clonotype occurred many times. The chain couples TRBV12-3 or TRBV12-4 to TRBJ1-1, with TRBD1 as a possible D gene (5 bases). The V gene lost 5 bases and the J gene lost 8 bases, with 9 bases spanning the gap. The CDR3 loop spans 11 amino acids. This CDR3 reads CASSRGQEAFF. The CDR3 coding sequence is TGTGCCAGCAGTCGAGGACAAGAAGCTTTCTTT.

This chain joins TRBV7-9 and TRBJ1-3; TRBD1 is a possible D gene (5 bases). The germline CDR1 and CDR2 sequences are SEHNR and FQNEAQ (reference sequence). The CDR3 consists of 15 residues. With 3 bases removed from V and 4 bases from J, the gap between germline ends came to 13 bases. CDR3 in DNA: TGTGCCAGCAGCTTCTTAACAGGAACCGGAAACACCATATATTTT. Its translation is CASSFLTGTGNTIYF.

The chain uses TRBV9 and TRBJ1-1, with D possibly matching TRBD1 (6 bases). The CDR3 runs 15 residues. The V and J ends lost 0 bases and 1 base respectively, with 10 bases between them. Germline V gives CDR1 SGDLS, CDR2 YYNGEE. The CDR3 nucleotides read TGTGCCAGCAGCGTAGCATTAGGGGGGAACACTGAAGCTTTCTTT. This gives the protein CASSVALGGNTEAFF.

This clonotype came up a few times. CDR3: CSAGDSPGGNQPQHF. In nucleotides, the CDR3 is TGCAGTGCTGGGGACTCACCCGGAGGCAATCAGCCCCAGCATTTT. The chain uses TRBV20-1 and TRBJ1-5, with D possibly being TRBD1 (5 bases). This CDR3 spans 15 amino acids. Trimming took off 5 bases at V and 2 bases at J, with 16 bases between the two ends. Germline CDR1 and CDR2: DFQATT and SNEGSKA (reference sequence).

This sequence joins TRBV7-2 and TRBJ2-2; D may be TRBD1 (6 bases). The CDR3 runs to 13 residues. Trimming left V 5 bases short and J 6 bases short, with 10 bases between. The germline gives CDR1 SGHTA, CDR2 FQGNSA. This CDR3 reads CASSRAGAGELFF. CDR3 in DNA: TGTGCCAGCAGCCGAGCAGGGGCCGGGGAGCTGTTTTTT. Full variable domain (missing parts from reference TRBV7-2 and TRBJ2-2): GAGVSQSPSNKVTEKGKDVELRCDPISGHTALYWYRQSLGQGLEFLIYFQGNSAPDKSGLPSDRFSAERTGGSVSTLTIQRTQQEDSAVYLCASSRAGAGELFFGEGSRLTVL.

The chain carries TRBV5-6 and TRBJ2-5; no clear D. CDR1 and CDR2 (germline): SGHDT, YYEEEE. This CDR3 region has 13 residues. The V gene lost 6 bases and the J gene lost 5 bases, with 14 bases spanning the gap. The CDR3 is CASTPVLGETQYF. CDR3 coding DNA: TGTGCCAGCACTCCGGTTCTTGGGGAGACCCAGTACTTC.

This clonotype has a handful of counts. This chain connects TRBV7-2 to TRBJ2-5; weak D call: TRBD1 (6 bases). V was clipped by 4 bases and J by 2 bases, with 17 bases between them. The CDR3 is made up of 16 amino acids. Germline V lookup: CDR1 SGHTA, CDR2 FQGNSA. CDR3 nucleotide sequence: TGTGCCAGCAGCTCGAGGAAAACAGGGTTTCAAGAGACCCAGTACTTC. Translation gives CASSSRKTGFQETQYF.

The CDR3 DNA sequence: TGCGCCAGCAGTGATGGATCGGGGGGCTCAGGAAACACCATATATTTT. Translated: CASSDGSGGSGNTIYF. This chain connects TRBV10-1 to TRBJ1-3; a weak D match, TRBD1 (6 bases). Per the germline V gene, CDR1 is WNHNN and CDR2 is SYGVQD (reference sequence). Between the trimmed V and J ends, which lost 3 bases and 4 bases, there was a span of 16 bases. This CDR3 region has 16 residues.

The CDR3 DNA sequence: TGTGCCAGCAGCTTAGTCCCCCGGGACAGGGGTCCCCTCTACAATGAGCAGTTCTTC. Protein product: CASSLVPRDRGPLYNEQFF. The chain has TRBV11-2 and TRBJ2-1, with 10 bases that match TRBD1. Per the germline V gene, CDR1 is SGHAT and CDR2 is FQNNGV. The CDR3 sequence is 19 residues long. The J segment lost 3 bases and the V segment lost 1 base, leaving 12 bases of the junction unmatched.